The clone carrying this T cell receptor (beta chain) was seen at least ten times. V gave up 3 bases and J gave up 5 bases; unmatched junction bases: 8. Germline V CDR1 and CDR2: SEHNR, FQNEAQ (reference sequence). CDR3 length equals 15 residues. The data originate from a study of beta chain features in type 1 diabetes. The sequenced template was cDNA made from the entire isolated RNA. Profiling relied on immunoSEQ multiplex PCR, and the TCRdb table lists in-frame clones only, not all of them. The sample includes 130,000 to 150,000 clones, just over 9% of them seen just once. Sequencing was done on a sample of central memory CD4+ T cells from blood. This receptor was identified in a young man in good health. The chain employs TRBV7-9 and TRBJ2-5; TRBD2 aligns across 8 bases. Written as DNA, the CDR3 is TGTGCCAGCAGCTTGCACGGGGGGGCCGAGGAGACCCAGTACTTC. It codes for CASSLHGGAEETQYF.